This T cell receptor beta chain is drawn from a study of radiotherapy plus CTLA-4 blockade in lung cancer. Sequencing used immunoSEQ multiplex PCR; TCRdb keeps in-frame clones, though not all of them. This table has about 95,000 clones, around 83% appearing once. Findings of the study overall: Blood TCR clones of tumor origin expanded after radiotherapy plus ipilimumab. Interferon-beta, together with early blood T cell clone dynamics, reportedly best predicted response.

Comment on this clone: The antigen is not known.

V shed 7 bases and J 4 bases; nucleotides not matched to a gene: 8. Germline values: CDR1 SNHLY, CDR2 FYNNEI. This CDR3 comprises 15 residues. The source was peripheral blood, collected from a patient treated with radiotherapy plus ipilimumab. V usage is TRBV2 and J usage is TRBJ2-1, with 9 positions matching TRBD2. The sequence was collected from a human donor with non-small cell lung cancer who had a partial response to radiotherapy plus ipilimumab. The CDR3 DNA reads as TGTGCCAGCACTCAGGGGCTAGCGGGGTACAATGAGCAGTTCTTC. Its protein is CASTQGLAGYNEQFF.